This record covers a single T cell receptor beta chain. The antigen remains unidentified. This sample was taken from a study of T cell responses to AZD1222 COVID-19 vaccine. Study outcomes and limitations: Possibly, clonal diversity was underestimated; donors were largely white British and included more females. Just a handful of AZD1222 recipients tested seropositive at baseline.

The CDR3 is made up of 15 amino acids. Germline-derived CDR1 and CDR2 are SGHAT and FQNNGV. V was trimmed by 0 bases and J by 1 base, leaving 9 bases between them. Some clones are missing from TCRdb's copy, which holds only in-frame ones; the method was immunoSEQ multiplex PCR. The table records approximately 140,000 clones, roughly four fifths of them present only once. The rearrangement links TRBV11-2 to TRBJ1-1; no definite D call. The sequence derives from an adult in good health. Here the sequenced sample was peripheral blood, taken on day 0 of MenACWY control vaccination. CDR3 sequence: CASSLDPAPNTEAFF. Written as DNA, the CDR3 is TGTGCCAGCAGCTTAGATCCCGCCCCGAACACTGAAGCTTTCTTT.